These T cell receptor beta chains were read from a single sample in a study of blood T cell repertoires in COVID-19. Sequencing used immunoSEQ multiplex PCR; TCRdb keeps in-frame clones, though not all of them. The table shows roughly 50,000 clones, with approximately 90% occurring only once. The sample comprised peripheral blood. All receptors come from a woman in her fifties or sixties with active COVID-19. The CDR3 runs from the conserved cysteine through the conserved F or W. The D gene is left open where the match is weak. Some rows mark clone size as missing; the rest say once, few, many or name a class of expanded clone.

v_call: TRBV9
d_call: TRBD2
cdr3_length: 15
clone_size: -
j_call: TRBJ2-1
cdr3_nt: TGTGCCAGCAGCGTGGGACTAGCGGTCTACAATGAGCAGTTCTTC
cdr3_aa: CASSVGLAVYNEQFF

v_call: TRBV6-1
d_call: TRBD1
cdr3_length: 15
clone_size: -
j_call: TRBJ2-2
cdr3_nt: TGTGCCAGCAGCCGACAGGGGGCAAAGGACGGGGAGCTGTTTTTT
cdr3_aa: CASSRQGAKDGELFF

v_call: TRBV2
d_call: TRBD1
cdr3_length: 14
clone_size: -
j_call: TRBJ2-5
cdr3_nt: TGTGCCAGCAGGGGGGACAGGGGGCGAGAGACCCAGTACTTC
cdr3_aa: CASRGDRGRETQYF

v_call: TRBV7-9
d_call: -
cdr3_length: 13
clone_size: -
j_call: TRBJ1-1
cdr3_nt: TGTGCCAGCAGCTTAGTGCAGGGGATCGAGCCTTTCTTT
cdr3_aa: CASSLVQGIEPFF

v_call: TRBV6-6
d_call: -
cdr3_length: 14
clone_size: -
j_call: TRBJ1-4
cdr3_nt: TGTGCCAGCAGTTGGGGAGGGGGAAATGAAAAACTGTTTTTT
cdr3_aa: CASSWGGGNEKLFF

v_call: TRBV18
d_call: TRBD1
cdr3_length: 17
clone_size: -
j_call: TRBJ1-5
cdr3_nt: TGTGCCAGCTCACCAGGGGGCGGACAGGGAAGGGATCAGCCCCAGCATTTT
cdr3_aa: CASSPGGGQGRDQPQHF

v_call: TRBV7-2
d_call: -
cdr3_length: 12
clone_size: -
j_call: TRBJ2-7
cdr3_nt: TGTGCCAGCAGCTTAGCCGGGGGAGAGCAGTACTTC
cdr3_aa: CASSLAGGEQYF

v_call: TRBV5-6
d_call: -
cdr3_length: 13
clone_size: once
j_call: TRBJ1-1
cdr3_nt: TGTGCCAGCAATTTGGGAGTCGGCACTGAAGCTTTCTTT
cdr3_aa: CASNLGVGTEAFF

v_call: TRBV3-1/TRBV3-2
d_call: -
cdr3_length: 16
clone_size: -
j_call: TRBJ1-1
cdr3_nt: TGTGCCAGCAGCCAAGTTTATCTGAGCATGAACACTGAAGCTTTCTTT
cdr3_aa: CASSQVYLSMNTEAFF

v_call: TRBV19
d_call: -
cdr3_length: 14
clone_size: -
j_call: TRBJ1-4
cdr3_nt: TGTGCCTGGGGAGAAGAGGCCTTGAATGAAAAACTGTTTTTT
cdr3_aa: CAWGEEALNEKLFF

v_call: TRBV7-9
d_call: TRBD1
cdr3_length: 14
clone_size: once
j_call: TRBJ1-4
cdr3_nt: TGTGCCAGCAGCCAGGGACAGGGTAGGGAAAAACTGTTTTTT
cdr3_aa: CASSQGQGREKLFF

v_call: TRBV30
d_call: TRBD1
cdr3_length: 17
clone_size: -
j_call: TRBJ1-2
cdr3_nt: TGTGCCTGGAAGAGTGGGACAGGGGGCCCAAGGGGGCGTGGCTACACCTTC
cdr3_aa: CAWKSGTGGPRGRGYTF

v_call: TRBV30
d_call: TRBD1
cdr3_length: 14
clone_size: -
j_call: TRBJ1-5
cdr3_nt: TGTGCCTGGAGTCGGACAGGGTCCGGGCAGCCCCAGCATTTT
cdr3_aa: CAWSRTGSGQPQHF

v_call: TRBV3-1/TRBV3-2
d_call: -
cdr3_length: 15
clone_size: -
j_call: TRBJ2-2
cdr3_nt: TGTGCCAGCAGCCTCCCACGGGATTTCTCCGGGGAGCTGTTTTTT
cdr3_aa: CASSLPRDFSGELFF

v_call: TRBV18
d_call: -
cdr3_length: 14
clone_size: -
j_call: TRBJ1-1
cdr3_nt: TGTGCCAGCTCTTTCGCGGGGGGCGACACTGAAGCTTTCTTT
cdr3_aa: CASSFAGGDTEAFF

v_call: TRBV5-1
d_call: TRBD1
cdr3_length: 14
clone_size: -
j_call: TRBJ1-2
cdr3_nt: TGCGCCAGCAGCCCCGCACAGGGGGACTATGGCTACACCTTC
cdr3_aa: CASSPAQGDYGYTF